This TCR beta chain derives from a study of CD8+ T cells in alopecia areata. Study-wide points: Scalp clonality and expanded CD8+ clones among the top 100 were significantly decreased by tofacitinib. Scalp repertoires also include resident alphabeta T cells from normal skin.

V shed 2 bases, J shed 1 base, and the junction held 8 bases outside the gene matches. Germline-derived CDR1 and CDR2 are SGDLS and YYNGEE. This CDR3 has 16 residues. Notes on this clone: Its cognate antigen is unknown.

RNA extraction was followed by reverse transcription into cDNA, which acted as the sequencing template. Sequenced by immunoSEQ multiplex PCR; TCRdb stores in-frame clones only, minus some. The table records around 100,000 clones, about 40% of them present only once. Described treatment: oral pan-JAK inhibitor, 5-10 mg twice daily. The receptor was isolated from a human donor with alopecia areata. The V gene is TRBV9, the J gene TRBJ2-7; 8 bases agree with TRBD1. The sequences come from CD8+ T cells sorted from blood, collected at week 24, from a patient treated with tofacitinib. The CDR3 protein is CASSVDGTGGSYEQYF. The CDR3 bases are TGTGCCAGCAGCGTCGACGGGACAGGAGGATCCTACGAGCAGTACTTC.